This is a list of T cell receptor beta chains from one sample in a study of neurological immune-mediated disorders. TCRdb used MiXCR to reprocess the 5' RACE reads, holding one entry per CDR3 protein. Of 65,000 to 85,000 distinct CDR3 sequences detected, 3.2% appear once; the ten largest clones hold about 5.5%. Source material: PBMCs. These receptors all stem from a woman between 50 and 59 years old with multiple sclerosis. CDR3s include the opening cysteine and the closing phenylalanine or tryptophan. A D gene is named only where the DNA matches it firmly. The size field is filled for only some rows; it gives once, few, many or a size class.

clone_size j_call v_call d_call cdr3_nt cdr3_aa
many TRBJ1-3 TRBV20-1 . TGCAGTGCTAGAGATCAAAACTCTGGAAACACCATATATTTT CSARDQNSGNTIYF
many TRBJ1-1 TRBV7-9 TRBD1 TGTGCCAGCAGCCTACAGGGGATTGGTAGCACTGAAGCTTTCTTT CASSLQGIGSTEAFF
many TRBJ2-4 TRBV25-1 . TGTGCCAGCAGTGGGGATAGGGGTAACAAAAACATTCAGTACTTC CASSGDRGNKNIQYF
many TRBJ1-5 TRBV7-8 TRBD1 TGTGCCAGCAGCGCCATGGGACAGGGGGCACAGCCCCAGCATTTT CASSAMGQGAQPQHF
many TRBJ2-1 TRBV5-1 . TGCGCCAGCAGCTTGGGATCAAACAATGAGCAGTTCTTC CASSLGSNNEQFF
many TRBJ2-3 TRBV7-2 . TGTGCCAGCAGCTCCCCTCGGAATACGCAGTATTTT CASSSPRNTQYF
many TRBJ2-5 TRBV6-1 . TGTGCCAGCAGTGAATCCAACCTTAGGACCCAGTACTTC CASSESNLRTQYF
few TRBJ1-5 TRBV12-3/TRBV12-4 . TGTGCCAGCAGTTTACGGGTAAGAGGAAATAAGACCCAGAATTTT CASSLRVRGNKTQNF
many TRBJ2-1 TRBV20-1 TRBD2 TGCAGTGCTAGAGATCCCGGGAGGGCCCTTTGGGGCAATGAGCAGTTCTTC CSARDPGRALWGNEQFF
many TRBJ2-3 TRBV20-1 . TGCAGTGCTAGCGGGATAGAGGAGTATACGCAGTATTTT CSASGIEEYTQYF
many TRBJ1-1 TRBV20-1 . TGCAGTGCTAGAGATCGCTATGGTATGAACACTGAAGCTTTCTTT CSARDRYGMNTEAFF
many TRBJ2-3 TRBV5-1 TRBD1 TGCGCCAGCCAGACAGGGATGTTCCCAGATACGCAGTATTTT CASQTGMFPDTQYF
many TRBJ2-5 TRBV3-1 . TGTGCCAGCAGCCAAGAACCCGGCTCCCGGGAGACCCAGTACTTC CASSQEPGSRETQYF
many TRBJ1-6 TRBV2 . TGTGCCAGCAGTGAACGGTTTCTGGTGTCAGGAGATAATTCACCCCTCCACTTT CASSERFLVSGDNSPLHF
many TRBJ2-1 TRBV12-3/TRBV12-4 . TGTGCCAGCGGGGTACGGCGAACGCAGTTCTTC CASGVRRTQFF
many TRBJ2-3 TRBV20-1 TRBD2 TGCAGTGCTTCTAGCGGGGGGGTAGTTACGCAGTATTTT CSASSGGVVTQYF
many TRBJ1-1 TRBV4-3 TRBD1 TGCGCCAGCAGCCAAGATCCCCAGGGGGCTGAAGCTTTCTTT CASSQDPQGAEAFF
many TRBJ2-7 TRBV12-3/TRBV12-4 . TGTGCCAGCAGTCGTGGACGGACCTACGAGCAGTACTTC CASSRGRTYEQYF
many TRBJ2-7 TRBV20-1 TRBD2 TGCAGTGCTAGAGTTCCGGGACTAGACTACGAGCAGTACTTC CSARVPGLDYEQYF
few TRBJ2-3 TRBV28 TRBD1 TGTGCCAGCACGAACAGGGGGCCTACAGATACGCAGTATTTT CASTNRGPTDTQYF
many TRBJ1-1 TRBV7-2 . TGTGCCAGCAGCCACATTTTTCCGGGCACTGAAGCTTTCTTT CASSHIFPGTEAFF
many TRBJ1-1 TRBV20-1 . TGCAGTGCTAGAGACGACCGGGGTGGGCCGGGGCACACTGAAGCTTTCTTT CSARDDRGGPGHTEAFF
many TRBJ2-2 TRBV20-1 . TGCAGTGCGTCCGAGGTAGTCACCGGGGAGCTGTTTTTT CSASEVVTGELFF
many TRBJ2-3 TRBV29-1 TRBD2 TGCAGCGCCCTAGCGGGGGGGCCGAATACGCAGTATTTT CSALAGGPNTQYF
. TRBJ2-1 TRBV7-2 . TGTGCCAGCAGCTTAGCGACGCAGGACAATGAGCAGTTCTTC CASSLATQDNEQFF
many TRBJ2-1 TRBV6-5 TRBD2 TGTGCCAGCAAACTTAGCGGGGGTGGCAATGAGCAGTTCTTC CASKLSGGGNEQFF
many TRBJ1-2 TRBV29-1 TRBD1 TGCAGCGTTCTTGATATGGACAGGGACTATGGCTACACCTTC CSVLDMDRDYGYTF
few TRBJ1-5 TRBV6-6 . TGTGCCAGCACTCCGGGTAGCAATCAGCCCCAGCATTTT CASTPGSNQPQHF